Following are 24 T cell receptor beta chains from one sample sequenced in a study of vaccination and CD4 T cells after COVID-19. At the Johns Hopkins FTIC core, DNA taken from cultured CD4+ T cells was sequenced by way of the Oncomine TCR Beta short-read assay. TCRdb re-analysed the PCR reads in MiXCR, keeping a single row per CDR3 protein. Of about 21,000 distinct CDR3 sequences listed, about 61% are singletons. The treatment: approximately nine-day PBMC culture with coronavirus spike peptide pools or control peptides (ViraFEST assay). No cognate antigen is known for these TCRs. Material for sequencing was CD4+ T cells from blood, cultured in vitro. The receptors shown here come from a human donor who had recovered from COVID-19.

The chain has TRBV30 and TRBJ1-2, with D possibly matching TRBD1 (6 bases). V was shortened by 0 bases and J by 4 bases, with 15 bases between the two germline ends. The germline V gene encodes CDR1 GTSNPN and CDR2 SVGIG (reference sequence). The CDR3 extends over 15 amino acids. The CDR3 spells CAWSVRTAGFYGYTF. CDR3 sequence (DNA): TGTGCCTGGAGTGTACGGACAGCCGGGTTCTATGGCTACACCTTC.

This clonotype was recorded a few times. V usage is TRBV7-2 and J usage is TRBJ2-7; D is perhaps TRBD2 (6 bases). The V gene lost 5 bases and the J gene lost 6 bases, with 20 bases spanning the gap. Germline V lookup: CDR1 SGHTA, CDR2 FQGNSA. The CDR3 loop spans 15 amino acids. The CDR3, as DNA: TGTGCCAGCAGCACCTCGGGACTGGCGTGGAGCGAGCAGTACTTC. This translates into CASSTSGLAWSEQYF.

V gene TRBV6-5 combines with J gene TRBJ1-2, with 10 nucleotides matching TRBD1. The germline V gene has CDR1 MNHEY and CDR2 SVGAGI. The CDR3 totals 14 residues. Losses at the gene ends were 1 base for V and 6 bases for J; bases not matched to a gene: 2. The CDR3 loop reads CASSYLGTGDGYTF. DNA of the CDR3: TGTGCCAGCAGTTACTTAGGGACAGGGGATGGCTACACCTTC.

The genes are TRBV24-1 and TRBJ1-2; D is unresolved. Trimming left V 3 bases short and J 2 bases short, with 0 bases between. This CDR3 has 11 residues. Germline-derived CDR1 and CDR2 are KGHDR and SFDVKD. The CDR3 nucleotides read TGTGCCACCAGTGATAACTATGGCTACACCTTC. Protein product: CATSDNYGYTF.

The J gene is TRBJ2-1, the V gene TRBV7-3, with TRBD2 as a possible D gene (6 bases). The CDR3 contains 11 residues. Trimming pared 3 bases from V and 10 bases from J, leaving 7 bases between. Germline V gene data show CDR1 as SGHTA and CDR2 as FQGTGA. DNA of the CDR3: TGTGCCAGCAGCTTGGCGGGGGAGCAGTTCTTC. Translation: CASSLAGEQFF.

V and J are TRBV11-2 and TRBJ1-1; 10 bases match TRBD1. The germline V gene encodes CDR1 SGHAT and CDR2 FQNNGV. V lost 5 bases to trimming and J lost 1 base; unmatched junction nucleotides: 4. The CDR3 contains 15 residues. CDR3: CASSTTGGPNTEAFF. The CDR3 bases are TGTGCCAGCAGCACGACAGGGGGCCCGAACACTGAAGCTTTCTTT. Combining the CDR3 with reference TRBV11-2 and TRBJ1-1 gives the whole variable domain EAGVAQSPRYKIIEKRQSVAFWCNPISGHATLYWYQQILGQGPKLLIQFQNNGVVDDSQLPKDRFSAERLKGVDSTLKIQPAKLEDSAVYLCASSTTGGPNTEAFFGQGTRLTVV.

This clonotype was observed a handful of times. V is TRBV7-2 and J is TRBJ2-3; 9 bases are shared with TRBD2. This CDR3 has 15 amino acids. The V gene end was trimmed by 4 bases and the J gene end by 2 bases; junction bases not matched to a gene: 4. CDR1 SGHTA and CDR2 FQGNSA come from the germline V gene. The CDR3 here is CASSWLAGDTDTQYF. CDR3 DNA: TGTGCCAGCAGCTGGTTAGCGGGAGACACAGATACGCAGTATTTT.

This chain connects TRBV20-1 to TRBJ2-6; D uncertain. The germline gives CDR1 DFQATT, CDR2 SNEGSKA (reference sequence). CDR3 length equals 14 residues. Trimming removed 3 bases at V and 2 bases at J, with 8 bases between. The chain's CDR3 is CSASAVPGANVLTF. Here the CDR3 DNA reads TGCAGTGCTAGCGCGGTCCCTGGGGCCAACGTCCTGACTTTC.

This clonotype was observed once. The chain is built from TRBV6-1 and TRBJ1-5, with D tentatively TRBD1 (5 bases). The CDR3 covers 12 residues. The V and J ends lost 8 bases and 2 bases respectively, with 7 bases between them. Germline V gene sequence: CDR1 MNHNS, CDR2 SASEGT. Here the CDR3 reads CASGTGNQPQHF. The DNA for the CDR3 is TGTGCCAGCGGGACGGGCAATCAGCCCCAGCATTTT.

The table lists this clonotype with a few counts. V gene TRBV7-2 combines with J gene TRBJ2-5; 10 bases agree with TRBD2. V shed 0 bases, J shed 2 bases, and the junction held 0 bases outside the gene matches. Germline CDR1 is SGHTA and CDR2 is FQGNSA. CDR3 size: 15 residues. The CDR3, as DNA: TGTGCCAGCAGCTTAGCACTAGCGGGGCAAGAGACCCAGTACTTC. Its translation is CASSLALAGQETQYF.

The rearrangement links TRBV7-3 to TRBJ2-5, with D hard to call. Germline CDR1 reads SGHTA; CDR2 reads FQGTGA. The CDR3 length is 14 residues. V was pared by 4 bases and J by 3 bases, with 12 bases between. The CDR3 reads CASSSSGFEETQYF. The CDR3, as DNA: TGTGCCAGCAGCTCGTCCGGGTTCGAAGAGACCCAGTACTTC.

This clonotype has just a few counts. The chain combines TRBV20-1 with TRBJ1-1; D gene ambiguous. The CDR3 extends over 14 amino acids. V lost 2 bases, J lost 3 bases, and 13 bases lay in between. The germline V gene encodes CDR1 DFQATT and CDR2 SNEGSKA (reference sequence). The CDR3 loop is CSARSIQRDTEAFF. CDR3 DNA: TGCAGTGCTAGATCGATTCAACGCGACACTGAAGCTTTCTTT.

The chain combines TRBV19 with TRBJ1-6; D gene unclear. Germline V gene lookup returns CDR1 LNHDA and CDR2 SQIVND (reference sequence). The ends were cut back, 7 bases at V and 9 bases at J, with 13 bases in the middle. This CDR3 contains 13 residues. CDR3 nucleotides: TGTGCCAGTACACCGGACCCGGGTTCACCCCTCCACTTT. Its protein is CASTPDPGSPLHF.

The CDR3: CSVISAGLAHNEQFF. The CDR3 DNA reads as TGCAGTGTTATAAGCGCGGGACTAGCGCACAATGAGCAGTTCTTC. The chain has TRBV20-1 and TRBJ2-1, with 10 bases matching TRBD2. CDR3 length: 15 residues. V shed 7 bases and J 5 bases; nucleotides not matched to a gene: 11. Per the germline V gene, CDR1 is DFQATT and CDR2 is SNEGSKA (reference sequence).

The chain couples TRBV5-5 to TRBJ1-5, with no clear D. The V end lost 5 bases, the J end lost 6 bases, and 18 bases lay between the germline ends. Germline V gives CDR1 SGHKS, CDR2 YYEKEE (reference sequence). The CDR3 spans 15 residues. The CDR3 loop is CASSYTASPFQPQHF. The DNA for the CDR3 is TGTGCCAGCAGTTATACAGCAAGTCCGTTTCAGCCCCAGCATTTT.

This clonotype was seen only once. The J gene is TRBJ1-6, the V gene TRBV6-2 or TRBV6-3; no clear D gene. The CDR3 length is 16 residues. Per the germline V gene, CDR1 is MNHEY and CDR2 is SVGEGT. Trimming pared 0 bases from V and 5 bases from J, leaving 11 bases between. In DNA form, the CDR3 reads TGTGCCAGCAGTTACTCCCGGGAGACCGATAATTCACCCCTCCACTTT. It encodes CASSYSRETDNSPLHF.

This clonotype occurred a few times. V gene TRBV7-3 combines with J gene TRBJ2-3; 13 bases fit TRBD2. Germline CDR1 is SGHTA and CDR2 is FQGTGA. The CDR3 totals 16 residues. The V gene end was trimmed by 4 bases and the J gene end by 1 base; junction bases not matched to a gene: 2. CDR3 in DNA: TGTGCCAGCAGCTCGGGACTAGCGGGGCGCACAGATACGCAGTATTTT. Encoded protein: CASSSGLAGRTDTQYF.

This clonotype was detected once. V is TRBV7-8 and J is TRBJ2-1; 8 bases align to TRBD2. CDR1 is SGHVS and CDR2 is FQNEAQ in the germline V gene. With 4 bases clipped from V and 0 bases from J, the junction kept 2 bases outside the gene matches. CDR3 length equals 15 residues. The CDR3 sequence: CASSSREGSYNEQFF. For the CDR3, the DNA is TGTGCCAGCAGCTCCCGGGAGGGCTCCTACAATGAGCAGTTCTTC.

Only a few counts were recorded for this clonotype. The V and J genes are TRBV7-2 and TRBJ2-5, with 11 bases fitting TRBD2. CDR1 is SGHTA and CDR2 is FQGNSA in the germline V gene. There are 16 residues in the CDR3. V dropped 1 base and J dropped 2; count of bases not matched to a gene: 3. CDR3 sequence reads: CASSLGLAGGQETQYF. The CDR3 nucleotides are TGTGCCAGCAGCTTAGGGCTAGCGGGGGGTCAAGAGACCCAGTACTTC.

This sequence joins TRBV27 and TRBJ1-6; D call uncertain. CDR3 length: 16 amino acids. The V gene's germline CDR1 is MNHEY and CDR2 SMNVEV (reference sequence). V was pared by 4 bases and J by 4 bases, with 14 bases between. The CDR3 DNA reads as TGTGCCAGCAGTTCGCCTGGGCTTCGGTATAATTCACCCCTCCACTTT. This sequence encodes CASSSPGLRYNSPLHF.

The chain is built from TRBV20-1 and TRBJ1-2; 7 bases match TRBD1. CDR3 length: 11 amino acids. Germline V gives CDR1 DFQATT, CDR2 SNEGSKA (reference sequence). J was trimmed by 4 bases and V by 6 bases; bases with no gene match: 2. As DNA, the CDR3 is TGCAGTGCCAGGGGGGGCTATGGCTACACCTTC. Its protein product is CSARGGYGYTF.

This clonotype was recorded a few times. DNA of the CDR3: TGTGCCAGCAGGGCGGCGGGGGCCAGCAATCAGCCCCAGCATTTT. As protein: CASRAAGASNQPQHF. This chain links TRBV6-1 with TRBJ1-5, with D perhaps TRBD1 (6 bases). V was cut by 6 bases and J by 1 base, with 13 bases left in between. CDR3 length equals 15 residues. CDR1 and CDR2 from the germline V gene are MNHNS and SASEGT.

The J gene is TRBJ1-2, the V gene TRBV7-2, with 8 bases identical to TRBD1. Per germline, CDR1 SGHTA and CDR2 FQGNSA. This CDR3 is built from 13 residues. The J segment lost 4 bases and the V segment lost 9 bases, leaving 7 bases of the junction unmatched. CDR3 region: CASSTGAPYGYTF. CDR3 in DNA: TGTGCCAGTTCGACAGGGGCACCCTATGGCTACACCTTC.

This clonotype was picked up a small number of times. The chain has TRBV20-1 and TRBJ1-1; 9 positions agree with TRBD1. J gave up 3 bases and V 5 bases, and 10 bases lay outside the gene matches. Germline values: CDR1 DFQATT, CDR2 SNEGSKA (reference sequence). CDR3 length equals 15 residues. CDR3 sequence reads: CSAAQGAGGDTEAFF. For the CDR3, the DNA is TGCAGTGCTGCACAGGGGGCGGGTGGGGACACTGAAGCTTTCTTT.